The entry that follows covers one T cell receptor beta chain sequence. Its antigen is unidentified. These data belong to a study of coeliac disease. Turning to the study itself: The study queried TRBV7-2 bias without high-resolution HLA data. Study results and caveats: Few TRB amino acid sequences were shared between samples; most were unique.

Some clones are missing from TCRdb's copy, which holds only in-frame ones; the method was immunoSEQ multiplex PCR. The repertoire holds some 4,500 clones, with 60% to 65% as singletons. With 5 bases clipped from V and 4 bases from J, the junction kept 10 bases outside the gene matches. Germline V CDR1 and CDR2: MNHEY, SMNVEV (reference sequence). This CDR3 region has 15 residues. The receptor was derived from a woman in her 70s with celiac disease. The sample comprised lamina propria lymphocytes from the gut. V usage is TRBV27 and J usage is TRBJ2-7; 8 bases align to TRBD1. CDR3: CASSPIRQGRYEQYF. In DNA, the CDR3 is TGTGCCAGCAGTCCCATCCGACAGGGGCGATACGAGCAGTACTTC.